This TCR beta chain is from a study of cytomegalovirus exposure and HLA in healthy donors (dated 2017 in TCRdb). Describing the broader study: According to a later analysis, one platform produced both the 110 or so validation repertoires and the roughly 660 repertoires of the first cohort. The study aimed to test whether cataloging public T cell receptors could reveal signatures of past pathogen exposure. In addition to the first cohort of approximately 670 subjects, a separate validation cohort of 100 to 150 different subjects was used. High-throughput TCR immunosequencing, statistical association of individual TCRs with disease status, and machine learning were combined to predict cytomegalovirus infection status.

The donors belonged to the validation cohort of around 120 subjects, which was separate from the roughly 670-subject first cohort. What the work shows at the level of the full study, not this receptor alone: The authors suggested that the approach could potentially be extended to other disease states and immunological phenotypes. A later analysis lacked HLA typing for the validation cohort, so it scored co-occurrence in that cohort across all 120 or so repertoires. A total of fewer than 200 TCR beta chains were listed by the study as associated with cytomegalovirus. A few of the identified cytomegalovirus-associated TCR beta chains were confirmed in vitro to be specific for cytomegalovirus antigens. The classifier was reported to diagnose cytomegalovirus status with high specificity and sensitivity in both the original and validation cohorts. In a later analysis, TCRs clustered in the first cohort were found to also tend to co-occur in the 100 to 150 validation repertoires, with 90% to 95% of cluster scores above 0. Across donors, most TCR sequences were observed very rarely, whereas some public TCRs were present in many individuals.

Library generation was performed with the immunoSEQ multiplex PCR assay. On the authors' methods: A statistical classification framework was developed to diagnose cytomegalovirus status using the catalog of TCR beta chain sequences. TCRdb holds this immuneACCESS table with in-frame rearrangements only. Some clones are missing; in checked studies, unresolved V genes explain under half, and the rest has no known cause. The V and J calls and clone size were taken over from that table, and D and trimming were inferred from the DNA. For this sample there are about 130,000 clones; under 90% appear just once. The ten largest clonotypes hold about 2% of the sample. CDR1 is given as LNHDA and CDR2 as SQIVND, both from the germline V gene (reference sequence). The CDR3, from cysteine to phenylalanine, totals 15 residues. Only the CDR3 region is kept as DNA, spanning 45 bases read in frame from base 1. Clipping removes 6 bases from V and 13 bases from J, with 14 as the unmatched junction base count.

About this clone: No antigen is known for it. No per-base quality is available; no much larger clone lies one base away.

The rearranged chain carries TRBV19 and TRBJ1-4, with TRBD1 identical over 10 junction bases. Sequencing used PBMCs. The TCR sequence derives from a woman under 30 in good health and CMV-seronegative. CDR3 loop: CASRTGTGETGGLFF. The sequenced DNA: TGTGCCAGTAGAACCGGGACAGGGGAAACCGGAGGACTGTTTTTT.